The source of this TCR beta chain is a study of blood T cell repertoires in COVID-19. Study context: Acute and convalescent COVID-19 specimens originated in the United States, Italy and Spain. The cDNA or gDNA used as material had been derived from T cells, B-cell-depleted T cells, or PBMCs.

Original analysis: Reference gene primer amplification yielded estimated nucleated cell counts. Sequencing was performed with immunoSEQ multiplex PCR; in TCRdb, only in-frame clones are kept and a portion is missing. The V and J calls and clone size were taken over from that table, and D and trimming were inferred from the DNA. Here the sample spans over 200,000 clones, 87% being singletons. There are 15 residues in the CDR3. CDR1 and CDR2 (germline): LNHNV, YYDKDF (reference sequence). V gave up 0 bases and J gave up 4 bases, with 12 bases separating them. The origin of this receptor is a woman younger than 35 who had recovered from COVID-19. Sequenced input: peripheral blood. The rearrangement joins TRBV15 to TRBJ1-1; D ambiguous. The DNA for the CDR3 is TGTGCCACCAGCAGAGATTTGGGAGGGAGCACTGAAGCTTTCTTT. It yields the protein CATSRDLGGSTEAFF.